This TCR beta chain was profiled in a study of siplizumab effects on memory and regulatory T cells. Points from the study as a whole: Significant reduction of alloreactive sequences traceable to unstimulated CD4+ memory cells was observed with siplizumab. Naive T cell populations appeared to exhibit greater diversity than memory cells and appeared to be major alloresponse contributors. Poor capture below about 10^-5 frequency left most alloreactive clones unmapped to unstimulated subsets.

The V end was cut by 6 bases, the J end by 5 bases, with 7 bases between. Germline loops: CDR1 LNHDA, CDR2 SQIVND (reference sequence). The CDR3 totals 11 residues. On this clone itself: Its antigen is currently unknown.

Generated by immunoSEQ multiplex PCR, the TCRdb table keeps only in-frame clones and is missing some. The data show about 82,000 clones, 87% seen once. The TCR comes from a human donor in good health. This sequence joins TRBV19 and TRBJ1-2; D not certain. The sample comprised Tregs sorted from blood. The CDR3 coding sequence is TGTGCCAGTAGCCAGGTTTATGGCTACACCTTC. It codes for CASSQVYGYTF.